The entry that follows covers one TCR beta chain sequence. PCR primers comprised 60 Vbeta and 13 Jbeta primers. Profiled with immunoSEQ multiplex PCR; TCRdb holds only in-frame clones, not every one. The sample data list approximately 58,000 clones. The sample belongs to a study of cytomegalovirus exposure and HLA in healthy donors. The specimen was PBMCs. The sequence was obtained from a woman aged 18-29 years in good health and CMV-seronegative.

The CDR3: CASSGQGEGYGYTF. The CDR3 region has the DNA TGTGCCAGTAGCGGACAGGGCGAGGGCTATGGCTACACCTTC. The V and J genes are TRBV19 and TRBJ1-2; 8 bases fit TRBD1. The germline gives CDR1 LNHDA, CDR2 SQIVND (reference sequence). The CDR3 totals 14 residues. The V gene end was trimmed by 6 bases and the J gene end by 4 bases; junction bases not matched to a gene: 7.